Each of the 26 T cell receptor beta chains below was sequenced from the same sample in a study of shared clonotypes between healthy human individuals. This table comes from immunoSEQ multiplex PCR, and its TCRdb copy is limited to in-frame clones, with some not included. The sample consists of 2 million to 2.5 million clones, roughly 92% of them appearing once. Sequences were obtained from naive CD4+ T cells from PBMCs. Stated subset: CD45RA+ positively selected. The receptor set was obtained from a man aged 18 to 30 in good health. Some clones in this sample may be carry-over from other donors' samples.

J is TRBJ1-5 and V is TRBV27, with a possible D match to TRBD1 (5 bases). V dropped 6 bases and J dropped 9 bases, with 21 bases sitting between them. The CDR3 covers 15 residues. Germline assignment: CDR1 MNHEY and CDR2 SMNVEV (reference sequence). The CDR3 DNA is TGTGCCAGCAGACCCGGGACGGGGACTAGCAGGCCCCAGCATTTT. Translating it yields CASRPGTGTSRPQHF.

The chain joins TRBV5-1 to TRBJ2-3; 9 bases are shared with TRBD2. The CDR3 sequence is 15 residues long. Trimming took 1 base from V and 2 from J; bases not matched to a gene: 2. In germline, CDR1 is SGHRS, CDR2 YFSETQ. The CDR3 loop is CASSLSSGTTDTQYF. CDR3 coding DNA: TGCGCCAGCAGCTTGTCTAGCGGGACCACAGATACGCAGTATTTT.

This clone was seen only a few times. The rearrangement links TRBV28 to TRBJ2-1, with a possible D match to TRBD1 (6 bases). The germline gives CDR1 MDHEN, CDR2 SYDVKM. V dropped 8 bases and J dropped 1 base, with 6 bases sitting between them. The CDR3 sequence is 12 residues long. CDR3 sequence: CASGQSYNEQFF. The DNA of the CDR3 is TGTGCCAGCGGACAGTCCTACAATGAGCAGTTCTTC.

This clone was observed once. The V call is TRBV19, the J call TRBJ2-7, with D perhaps matching TRBD1 (5 bases). V was clipped by 1 base and J by 2 bases, with 12 bases between them. Germline V gives CDR1 LNHDA, CDR2 SQIVND (reference sequence). This CDR3 has 15 amino acids. The CDR3 DNA reads as TGTGCCAGTAGTATAGGCTACGGACAAGCCTACGAGCAGTACTTC. Protein: CASSIGYGQAYEQYF.

The gene calls are TRBV14 and TRBJ2-1; 9 bases map to TRBD1. Germline assignment: CDR1 SGHDN and CDR2 FVKESK. This CDR3 region has 16 residues. Trimming cost V 0 bases and J 4 bases; bases outside gene matches: 4. CDR3 nucleotide sequence: TGTGCCAGCAGCCAAGAGTGGACAGGGGCTTACAATGAGCAGTTCTTC. The encoded protein is CASSQEWTGAYNEQFF.

The genes are TRBV5-1 and TRBJ2-1, with D possibly being TRBD1 (6 bases). The CDR3 totals 14 residues. Germline V gene sequence: CDR1 SGHRS, CDR2 YFSETQ. V was pared by 4 bases and J by 5 bases, with 13 bases between. DNA for the CDR3: TGCGCCAGCAGCCCTTGGACAGATAACAATGAGCAGTTCTTC. Residues: CASSPWTDNNEQFF.

The gene calls are TRBV6-1 and TRBJ2-2; D perhaps matches TRBD2 (7 bases). V gave up 8 bases and J gave up 6 bases, with 13 bases separating them. The V gene's germline CDR1 is MNHNS and CDR2 SASEGT. The CDR3 has 13 residues. Here the CDR3 reads CASSRGGAGELFF. In DNA, the CDR3 is TGTGCCAGCTCCAGGGGAGGGGCCGGGGAGCTGTTTTTT.

This chain connects TRBV6-6 to TRBJ2-1; 7 positions match TRBD2. The CDR3 length is 14 residues. The germline CDR1 and CDR2 sequences are MNHNY and SVGAGI (reference sequence). J was trimmed by 4 bases and V by 7 bases; bases with no gene match: 7. The CDR3 DNA follows: TGTGCCAGCAAAGCGGGACGAGGGTACAATGAGCAGTTCTTC. This encodes CASKAGRGYNEQFF.

The chain couples TRBV28 to TRBJ1-1, with TRBD1 matching over 7 bases. Losses at the gene ends were 2 bases for V and 2 bases for J; bases not matched to a gene: 5. From germline, CDR1 is MDHEN and CDR2 SYDVKM. CDR3 length: 15 amino acids. The CDR3 nucleotides are TGTGCCAGCAGTTTACAAGACAGGGTAAACACTGAAGCTTTCTTT. It translates to CASSLQDRVNTEAFF.

This chain connects TRBV5-4 to TRBJ2-7, with D perhaps TRBD1 (5 bases). V was shortened by 3 bases and J by 1 base, with 8 bases between the two germline ends. The CDR3 length is 13 residues. In germline, CDR1 is SGHNT, CDR2 YYREEE (reference sequence). The CDR3 bases are TGTGCCAGCAGCTCGACAGCTTCCTACGAGCAGTACTTC. Its protein product is CASSSTASYEQYF.

J is TRBJ2-5 and V is TRBV11-2; D gene uncertain. V was pared by 0 bases and J by 6 bases, with 8 bases between. The CDR3 sequence is 13 residues long. Germline V CDR1 and CDR2: SGHAT, FQNNGV. The CDR3 reads CASSLERSQTQYF. Written as DNA, the CDR3 is TGTGCCAGCAGCTTAGAACGTTCCCAGACCCAGTACTTC.

The CDR3 DNA is TGTGCCAGCAGTGTCCGTTGGCAGGGCCTTGGCTACACCTTC. Protein: CASSVRWQGLGYTF. This chain links TRBV6-1 with TRBJ1-2; a possible D gene is TRBD1 (5 bases). Germline CDR1 is MNHNS and CDR2 is SASEGT. Trimming removed 4 bases from V and 7 bases from J, with 16 bases in between. This CDR3 spans 14 amino acids.

The rearrangement links TRBV30 to TRBJ1-1, with TRBD1 matching over 8 bases. CDR3 length: 15 residues. V lost 3 bases, J lost 6 bases, and 12 bases stayed unmatched. Germline CDR1 GTSNPN, CDR2 SVGIG (reference sequence). The CDR3 reads CAWRDGTGGDAEAFF. The CDR3 DNA sequence: TGTGCCTGGAGAGACGGGACAGGTGGGGACGCTGAAGCTTTCTTT.

This chain connects TRBV28 to TRBJ1-6, with TRBD1 matching over 7 bases. Germline values: CDR1 MDHEN, CDR2 SYDVKM. This CDR3 is built from 16 residues. J lost 15 bases, V lost 5 bases, and 19 bases had no gene match. This CDR3 is CASSRNGLRDSLHLHF. The CDR3 nucleotides are TGTGCCAGCAGTCGGAATGGTTTGCGGGACAGCCTTCACCTCCACTTT.

The chain recombines TRBV7-9 with TRBJ2-5; 8 bases match TRBD1. The CDR3 is made up of 16 amino acids. CDR1 is SEHNR and CDR2 is FQNEAQ in the germline V gene (reference sequence). Germline trimming cut 5 bases from V and 7 bases from J; bases unmatched to any gene: 15. For the CDR3, the DNA is TGTGCCAGCAGCCCGAAGACAGGGGCTTACCGGGGGACCCAGTACTTC. Translating it yields CASSPKTGAYRGTQYF. The entire variable domain, with the rest obtained from reference TRBV7-9 and TRBJ2-5, is as follows: DTGVSQNPRHKITKRGQNVTFRCDPISEHNRLYWYRQTLGQGPEFLTYFQNEAQLEKSRLLSDRFSAERPKGSFSTLEIQRTEQGDSAMYLCASSPKTGAYRGTQYFGPGTRLLVL.

The chain employs TRBV28 and TRBJ1-3, with D unresolved. CDR3 length: 16 residues. Germline V gene lookup returns CDR1 MDHEN and CDR2 SYDVKM. V was cut by 3 bases and J by 4 bases, with 16 bases left in between. The CDR3 bases are TGTGCCAGCAGTTTCCCACAAGCGGCTCGGGGAAACACCATATATTTT. It translates to CASSFPQAARGNTIYF.

This sequence joins TRBV2 and TRBJ2-3; D is unresolved. V lost 5 bases and J lost 13, with 4 bases in between. Germline-derived CDR1 and CDR2 are SNHLY and FYNNEI. The CDR3 sequence is 8 residues long. The CDR3 nucleotides are TGTGCCAGCAGTCATAAGTATTTT. Residues: CASSHKYF.

V usage is TRBV2 and J usage is TRBJ2-5; D perhaps matches TRBD1 (5 bases). The DNA end is a closer match to TRBJ2-7, so the J assignment may be wrong. The germline gives CDR1 SNHLY, CDR2 FYNNEI. CDR3 length equals 13 residues. DNA for the CDR3: TGTGCCAGCACAGTAAGGGGATCCTACGAGCAGTACTTC. This encodes CASTVRGSYEQYF.

As for this clone: This specimen includes other DNA sequences encoding the same CDR3. This chain uses TRBV5-1 with TRBJ1-4, with a tentative D call TRBD1 (5 bases). The CDR3 sequence is 15 residues long. Looked up from germline, CDR1 is SGHRS and CDR2 is YFSETQ. V lost 0 bases to trimming and J lost 3 bases, with 9 bases between them. The CDR3, as DNA: TGCGCCAGCAGCTTGGGGGACGGACCTAATGAAAAACTGTTTTTT. Encoded protein: CASSLGDGPNEKLFF.

The J gene is TRBJ2-7, the V gene TRBV7-3; 7 bases map to TRBD2. The germline gives CDR1 SGHTA, CDR2 FQGTGA. V trimming: 2 bases; J trimming: 4 bases; junction bases outside the gene matches: 5. The CDR3 has 14 amino acids. The CDR3 DNA sequence: TGTGCCAGCAGCTTAGTTGCGGGAGAATACGAGCAGTACTTC. This encodes CASSLVAGEYEQYF.

The chain carries TRBV6-5 and TRBJ1-4; no reliable D call. Trimming left V 4 bases short and J 2 bases short, with 14 bases between. Germline V gene sequence: CDR1 MNHEY, CDR2 SVGAGI. The CDR3 is 16 residues long. The CDR3, as DNA: TGTGCCAGCAGTTTTCAGCGAGAGATCACTAATGAAAAACTGTTTTTT. Its protein product is CASSFQREITNEKLFF.

The genes are TRBV5-1 and TRBJ2-3, with TRBD2 matching over 7 bases. J gave up 6 bases and V 3 bases, and 10 bases lay outside the gene matches. Germline lookup yields CDR1 SGHRS and CDR2 YFSETQ. The CDR3 is 15 amino acids. As DNA, the CDR3 is TGCGCCAGCAGCTCGGGGAGGGGAGCAAGGGATACGCAGTATTTT. Translating it yields CASSSGRGARDTQYF.

The chain combines TRBV28 with TRBJ2-1; 15 positions match TRBD2. This CDR3 is built from 17 residues. With 6 bases clipped from V and 7 bases from J, the junction kept 10 bases outside the gene matches. Germline V gene sequence: CDR1 MDHEN, CDR2 SYDVKM. The CDR3 DNA is TGTGCCAGCAGACCCCACCGGGGACTAGCGGGAGGAAATGAGCAGTTCTTC. As protein: CASRPHRGLAGGNEQFF. The entire variable domain, with the rest obtained from reference TRBV28 and TRBJ2-1, is as follows: DVKVTQSSRYLVKRTGEKVFLECVQDMDHENMFWYRQDPGLGLRLIYFSYDVKMKEKGDIPEGYSVSREKKERFSLILESASTNQTSMYLCASRPHRGLAGGNEQFFGPGTRLTVL.

This clone has only one observation. Other nucleotide sequences in the sample specify the same CDR3. The chain carries TRBV6-5 and TRBJ1-2; TRBD1 aligns across 8 bases. The germline V gene encodes CDR1 MNHEY and CDR2 SVGAGI. Germline trimming cut 6 bases from V and 4 bases from J; bases unmatched to any gene: 4. This CDR3 spans 13 amino acids. DNA of the CDR3: TGTGCCAGCAGCCGTGACAGGGGCTATGGCTACACCTTC. It specifies CASSRDRGYGYTF.

This clone was seen once. The genes are TRBV4-2 and TRBJ1-2; no firm D call. This CDR3 is 14 amino acids long. Germline-derived CDR1 and CDR2 are LGHNA and YNFKEQ. Deletions cut 0 bases from V and 7 bases from J, with 12 bases between. CDR3 loop: CASSQDSNALGYTF. The CDR3 DNA reads TGTGCCAGCAGCCAAGATAGCAATGCTCTTGGCTACACCTTC.

This rearrangement joins TRBV7-6 to TRBJ1-2; 9 nucleotides line up with TRBD1. V dropped 5 bases and J dropped 0; count of bases not matched to a gene: 13. The CDR3 is 18 residues long. Per germline, CDR1 SGHVS and CDR2 FNYEAQ. CDR3 region: CASSPGGTGRVANYGYTF. Written as DNA, the CDR3 is TGTGCCAGCAGCCCCGGAGGGACAGGGCGGGTAGCTAACTATGGCTACACCTTC. The full variable domain, with the rest looked up from reference TRBV7-6 and TRBJ1-2, is GAGVSQSPRYKVTKRGQDVALRCDPISGHVSLYWYRQALGQGPEFLTYFNYEAQQDKSGLPNDRFSAERPEGSISTLTIQRTEQRDSAMYRCASSPGGTGRVANYGYTFGSGTRLTVV.